This T cell receptor (beta chain) was obtained from a study of shared clonotypes between healthy human individuals. The run depth of the assay was deep. The authors ran unsorted PBMC replicate PCRs on 300 ng DNA, around 33,000 T cell genomes. Authors' analysis steps: Filtering of immunoSEQ junctional sequences could not match full-length read filtering. The assay was immunoSEQ multiplex PCR, and TCRdb's table has in-frame clones only and misses some. V, J and clone size reflect that table, while D and trimming were determined from the DNA. There are fewer than 650,000 clones in the sample; around 80% occur only once, and over 10% lies in the top ten. This clone has only one observation. As yet, its antigen is unknown. A far larger clone is off by one base, so a read error is likely. The germline gives CDR1 SQVTM, CDR2 ANQGSEA. V was clipped by 7 bases and J by 6 bases; unmatched bases: 9. The CDR3 runs 12 residues.

Findings of the study overall: The small donor group covered limited genetic and exposure diversity.

This TCR was sampled from a woman in her 40s in good health. Some clones in this sample may be carry-over from other donors' samples. The sequenced sample was PBMCs. The V gene is TRBV29-1, the J gene TRBJ2-7, with TRBD1 identical over 7 bases. The CDR3 sequence: CSGGTDELEQYF. As DNA, the CDR3 is TGCAGCGGGGGGACAGACGAACTCGAGCAGTACTTC.